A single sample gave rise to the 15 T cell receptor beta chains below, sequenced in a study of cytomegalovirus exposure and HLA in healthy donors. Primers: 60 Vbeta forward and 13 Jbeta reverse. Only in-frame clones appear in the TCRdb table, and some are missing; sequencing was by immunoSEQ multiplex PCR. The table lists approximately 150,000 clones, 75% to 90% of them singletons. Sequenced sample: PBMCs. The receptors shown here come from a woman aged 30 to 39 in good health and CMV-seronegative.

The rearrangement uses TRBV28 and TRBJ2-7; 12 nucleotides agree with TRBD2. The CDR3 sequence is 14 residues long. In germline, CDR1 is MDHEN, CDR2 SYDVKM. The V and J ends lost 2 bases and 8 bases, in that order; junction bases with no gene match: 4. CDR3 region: CASSLGLAGRKQYF. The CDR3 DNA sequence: TGTGCCAGCAGTTTAGGACTAGCGGGAAGAAAGCAGTACTTC.

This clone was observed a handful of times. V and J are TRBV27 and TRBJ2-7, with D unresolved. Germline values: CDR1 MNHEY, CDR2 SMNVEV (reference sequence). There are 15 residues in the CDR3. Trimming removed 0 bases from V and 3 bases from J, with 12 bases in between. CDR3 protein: CASSLSNSRDYEQYF. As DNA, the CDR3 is TGTGCCAGCAGTTTATCTAACAGCCGAGACTACGAGCAGTACTTC.

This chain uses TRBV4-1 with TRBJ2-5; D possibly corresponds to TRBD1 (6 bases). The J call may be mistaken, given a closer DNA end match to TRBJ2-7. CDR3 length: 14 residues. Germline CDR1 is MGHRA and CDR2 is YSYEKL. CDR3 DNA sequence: TGCGCCAGCAGCCATCTTGGGACATCCTACGAGCAGTACTTC. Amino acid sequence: CASSHLGTSYEQYF.

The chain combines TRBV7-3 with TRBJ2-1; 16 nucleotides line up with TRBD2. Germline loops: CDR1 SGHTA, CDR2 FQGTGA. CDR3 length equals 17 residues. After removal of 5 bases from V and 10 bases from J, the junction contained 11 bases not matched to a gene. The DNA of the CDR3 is TGTGCCAGCAGCCTCCTGGGGACTAGCGGGAGGGCCAACGAGCAGTTCTTC. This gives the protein CASSLLGTSGRANEQFF.

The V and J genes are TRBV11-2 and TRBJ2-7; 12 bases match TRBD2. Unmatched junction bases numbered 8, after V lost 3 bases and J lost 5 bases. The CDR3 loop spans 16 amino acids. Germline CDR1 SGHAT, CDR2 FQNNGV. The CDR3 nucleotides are TGTGCCAGCAGCTTCAGACGGACTAGCGGGGAAGACGAGCAGTACTTC. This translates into CASSFRRTSGEDEQYF. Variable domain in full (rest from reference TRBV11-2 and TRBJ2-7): EAGVAQSPRYKIIEKRQSVAFWCNPISGHATLYWYQQILGQGPKLLIQFQNNGVVDDSQLPKDRFSAERLKGVDSTLKIQPAKLEDSAVYLCASSFRRTSGEDEQYFGPGTRLTVT.

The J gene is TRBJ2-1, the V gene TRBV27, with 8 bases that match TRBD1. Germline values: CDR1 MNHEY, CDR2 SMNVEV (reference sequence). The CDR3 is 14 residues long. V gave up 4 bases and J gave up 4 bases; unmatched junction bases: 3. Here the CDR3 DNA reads TGTGCCAGCAGTTCAGGGGGCGGGTACAATGAGCAGTTCTTC. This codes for CASSSGGGYNEQFF.

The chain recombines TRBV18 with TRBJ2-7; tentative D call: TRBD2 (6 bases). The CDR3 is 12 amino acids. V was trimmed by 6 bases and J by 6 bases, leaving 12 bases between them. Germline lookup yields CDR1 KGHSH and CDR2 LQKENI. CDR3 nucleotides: TGTGCCAGCTCGGCCGCGGGGTTCGAGCAGTACTTC. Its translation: CASSAAGFEQYF.

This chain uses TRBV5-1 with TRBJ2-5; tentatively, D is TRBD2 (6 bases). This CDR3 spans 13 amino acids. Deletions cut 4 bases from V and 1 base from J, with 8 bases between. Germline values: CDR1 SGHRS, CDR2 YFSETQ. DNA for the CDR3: TGCGCCAGCAGCAGCGGGCCCCAAGAGACCCAGTACTTC. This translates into CASSSGPQETQYF.

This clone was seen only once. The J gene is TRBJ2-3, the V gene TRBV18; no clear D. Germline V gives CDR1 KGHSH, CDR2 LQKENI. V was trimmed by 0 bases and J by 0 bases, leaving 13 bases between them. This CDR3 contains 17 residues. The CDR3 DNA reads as TGTGCCAGCTCACCACCGGGCTCCCTTCAAAGCACAGATACGCAGTATTTT. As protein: CASSPPGSLQSTDTQYF.

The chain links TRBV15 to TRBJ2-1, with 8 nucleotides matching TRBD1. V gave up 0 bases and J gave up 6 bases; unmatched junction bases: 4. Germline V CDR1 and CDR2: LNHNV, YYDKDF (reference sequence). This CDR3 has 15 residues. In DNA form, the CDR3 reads TGTGCCACCAGCAGAGACTGGACAGGGAGCAATGAGCAGTTCTTC. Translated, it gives CATSRDWTGSNEQFF.

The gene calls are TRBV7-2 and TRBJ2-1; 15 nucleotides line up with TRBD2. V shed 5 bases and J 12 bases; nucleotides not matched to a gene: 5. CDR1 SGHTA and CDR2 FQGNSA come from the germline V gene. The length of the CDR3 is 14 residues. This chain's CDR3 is CASSVRTSGGGQFF. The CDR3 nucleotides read TGTGCCAGCAGCGTCCGGACTAGCGGGGGGGGGCAGTTCTTC.

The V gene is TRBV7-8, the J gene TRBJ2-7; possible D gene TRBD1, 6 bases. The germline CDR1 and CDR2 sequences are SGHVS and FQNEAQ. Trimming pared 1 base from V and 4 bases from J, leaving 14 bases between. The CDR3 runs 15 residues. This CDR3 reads CASSLEDSLGYEQYF. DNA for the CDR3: TGTGCCAGCAGCTTAGAGGACAGTCTAGGGTACGAGCAGTACTTC.

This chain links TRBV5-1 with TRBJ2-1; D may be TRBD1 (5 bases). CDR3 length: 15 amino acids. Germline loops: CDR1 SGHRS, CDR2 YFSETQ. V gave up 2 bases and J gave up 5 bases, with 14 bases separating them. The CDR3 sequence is CASSFDRVMDNEQFF. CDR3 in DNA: TGCGCCAGCAGCTTTGACAGAGTGATGGACAATGAGCAGTTCTTC.

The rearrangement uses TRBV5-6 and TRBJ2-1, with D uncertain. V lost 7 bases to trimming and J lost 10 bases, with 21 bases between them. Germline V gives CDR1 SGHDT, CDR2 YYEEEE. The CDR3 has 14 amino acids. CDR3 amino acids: CASHAVFQLSEQFF. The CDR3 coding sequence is TGTGCCAGCCATGCGGTTTTCCAGTTATCGGAGCAGTTCTTC.

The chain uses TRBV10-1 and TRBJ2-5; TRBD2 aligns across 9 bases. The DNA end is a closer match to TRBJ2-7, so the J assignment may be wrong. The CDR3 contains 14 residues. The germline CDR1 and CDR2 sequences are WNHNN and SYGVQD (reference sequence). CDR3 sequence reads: CASSEGGRADEQYF. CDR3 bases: TGCGCCAGCAGTGAAGGCGGGAGGGCCGACGAGCAGTACTTC.